This TCR beta chain was recovered during a study of CD8 T cells in ankylosing spondylitis. This clonotype was recorded many times. Its matching antigen is unknown. Study results and limitations: Earlier work had already found some motif variants in reactive arthritis synovial fluid and blood. Significant enrichment of disease-linked clones was reported in matched ankylosing spondylitis synovial fluid. For ankylosing spondylitis blood, a TCR beta motif of fewer than 10 highly homologous variants appeared characteristic.

Germline V CDR1 and CDR2: SGHVS, FQNEAQ. This CDR3 has 14 residues. V was pared by 0 bases and J by 1 base, with 4 bases between. Quantitative 5'-RACE was performed with molecular barcodes, and it yielded the TCR beta libraries. Using its own MiXCR run on the 5' RACE reads, TCRdb lists one record per CDR3 protein. The sample holds roughly 130,000 distinct CDR3 sequences; 7% to 9% are singletons and the top ten take 7.3%. The chain employs TRBV7-8 and TRBJ1-3; no reliable D call. The sequencing input was synovial fluid, either unsorted or a sorted T cell fraction (not recorded which). The clonotype was recovered from a male donor with ankylosing spondylitis. CDR3 bases: TGTGCCAGCAGCTTAGCAGAATCTGGAAACACCATATATTTT. This encodes CASSLAESGNTIYF.